The 26 T cell receptor beta chains below all came from one sample that was sequenced in a study of cytomegalovirus exposure and HLA in healthy donors. The PCR employed 60 Vbeta primers together with 13 Jbeta primers. Sequencing was performed with immunoSEQ multiplex PCR; in TCRdb, only in-frame clones are kept and a portion is missing. The sample has about 60,000 clones; roughly 80% are singletons. The sequencing sample was made of PBMCs. Every receptor here comes from a woman aged 40 to 50 in good health and CMV-seropositive.

The V gene is TRBV4-1, the J gene TRBJ1-4, with a tentative D call TRBD1 (5 bases). CDR3 length: 17 residues. V lost 0 bases, J lost 0 bases, and 11 bases lay in between. Germline V gives CDR1 MGHRA, CDR2 YSYEKL. CDR3 DNA: TGCGCCAGCAGCCAAGATAGGGACTGGGCAACTAATGAAAAACTGTTTTTT. It codes for CASSQDRDWATNEKLFF.

The J gene is TRBJ1-2, the V gene TRBV14; a possible D gene is TRBD1 (6 bases). The V end lost 11 bases, the J end lost 7 bases, and 20 bases lay between the germline ends. This CDR3 comprises 13 residues. Germline lookup yields CDR1 SGHDN and CDR2 FVKESK. For the CDR3, the DNA is TGTGCCGTTCTAGGAGGGGGGGACATTGGCTACACCTTC. This sequence encodes CAVLGGGDIGYTF.

This clone was seen more than once but under ten times. The V and J genes are TRBV19 and TRBJ1-5, with 9 bases aligning to TRBD1. CDR1 is LNHDA, CDR2 SQIVND, per germline (reference sequence). The CDR3 contains 17 residues. V lost 2 bases and J lost 11; bases outside the gene matches: 16. CDR3 residues: CASSINGDRASLKAQHF. CDR3 nucleotide sequence: TGTGCCAGTAGTATAAATGGGGACAGGGCCTCTCTGAAAGCCCAGCATTTT.

The V call is TRBV19, the J call TRBJ2-7; the match to TRBD1 covers 8 bases. V shed 3 bases, J shed 5 bases, and the junction held 6 bases outside the gene matches. CDR1 and CDR2 (germline): LNHDA, SQIVND (reference sequence). CDR3 length equals 14 residues. CDR3 region: CASSIAGGNDEQYF. CDR3 DNA: TGTGCCAGTAGTATCGCAGGGGGCAACGACGAGCAGTACTTC.

The chain links TRBV6-4 to TRBJ2-2; D is undetermined. Germline V lookup: CDR1 MRHNA, CDR2 SNTAGT. This CDR3 is built from 13 residues. V was cut by 0 bases and J by 4 bases, with 3 bases left in between. CDR3 sequence: CASSDSGTGELFF. In nucleotides, the CDR3 is TGTGCCAGCAGTGACTCCGGCACCGGGGAGCTGTTTTTT.

The CDR3 DNA is TGTGCCAGCAGCTTAGCGCAGTGGGGCTCTTATGGCTACACCTTC. It encodes CASSLAQWGSYGYTF. The chain is built from TRBV7-2 and TRBJ1-2, with D perhaps matching TRBD1 (5 bases). V lost 0 bases, J lost 5 bases, and 13 bases lay in between. The CDR3 loop spans 15 amino acids. Germline V gene sequence: CDR1 SGHTA, CDR2 FQGNSA. Full variable domain (remainder filled in from reference TRBV7-2 and TRBJ1-2): GAGVSQSPSNKVTEKGKDVELRCDPISGHTALYWYRQSLGQGLEFLIYFQGNSAPDKSGLPSDRFSAERTGGSVSTLTIQRTQQEDSAVYLCASSLAQWGSYGYTFGSGTRLTVV.

The chain uses TRBV7-2 and TRBJ2-3; TRBD2 agrees at 12 bases. The germline gives CDR1 SGHTA, CDR2 FQGNSA. Trimming cost V 1 base and J 6 bases; bases outside gene matches: 2. The CDR3 covers 15 residues. The DNA of the CDR3 is TGTGCCAGCAGCTTAGTCCTAGCGGGAGGGGATACGCAGTATTTT. Protein sequence: CASSLVLAGGDTQYF.

The chain has TRBV5-5 and TRBJ2-1; TRBD2 aligns across 9 bases. CDR3 length: 15 residues. Germline CDR1 SGHKS, CDR2 YYEKEE (reference sequence). The junction had 5 bases not matched to a gene; V was cut back by 1 base and J by 6 bases. CDR3: CASSLYGGGVNEQFF. CDR3 nucleotide sequence: TGTGCCAGCAGCTTGTACGGCGGGGGGGTCAATGAGCAGTTCTTC.

The rearrangement joins TRBV25-1 to TRBJ1-1; no reliable D call. The CDR3 is made up of 15 amino acids. V was shortened by 3 bases and J by 1 base, with 12 bases between the two germline ends. CDR1 and CDR2 (germline): MGHDK, SYGVNS. The CDR3: CASSERAPANTEAFF. In DNA form, the CDR3 reads TGTGCCAGCAGTGAGAGGGCCCCCGCGAACACTGAAGCTTTCTTT.

This clone was detected only a few times. The V and J genes are TRBV15 and TRBJ1-3; 12 nucleotides align to TRBD1. The V segment lost 5 bases and the J segment 7 bases; nucleotides outside the gene matches: 6. The germline CDR1 and CDR2 sequences are LNHNV and YYDKDF (reference sequence). This CDR3 is 15 amino acids long. The CDR3 DNA reads TGTGCCACCAGCGCGGGACAGGGGGCGCGGAACACCATATATTTT. Its translation is CATSAGQGARNTIYF.

V usage is TRBV19 and J usage is TRBJ1-5; tentative D call: TRBD1 (5 bases). Between the trimmed V and J ends, which lost 1 base and 7 bases, there was a span of 8 bases. The length of the CDR3 is 13 residues. The germline gives CDR1 LNHDA, CDR2 SQIVND (reference sequence). The chain's CDR3 is CASSIGREQPQHF. The CDR3 region has the DNA TGTGCCAGTAGTATAGGCAGGGAACAGCCCCAGCATTTT.

V gene TRBV5-1 combines with J gene TRBJ1-3; D is unclear. The CDR3 is made up of 13 amino acids. V lost 0 bases to trimming and J lost 2 bases, with 3 bases between them. Germline lookup yields CDR1 SGHRS and CDR2 YFSETQ. The CDR3 DNA reads TGCGCCAGCAGCTTGGACACTGGAAACACCATATATTTT. Its protein is CASSLDTGNTIYF.

This clone came up once. The gene calls are TRBV10-2 and TRBJ2-7, with TRBD1 identical over 10 bases. CDR1 is WSHSY and CDR2 is SAAADI in the germline V gene. After removal of 8 bases from V and 4 bases from J, the junction contained 5 bases not matched to a gene. The CDR3 has 13 residues. In DNA form, the CDR3 reads TGCGCCAGCCGGGGACAGGGGTATTACGAGCAGTACTTC. This translates into CASRGQGYYEQYF.

The chain has TRBV13 and TRBJ2-7; possible D gene TRBD1, 6 bases. Germline lookup yields CDR1 PRHDT and CDR2 FYEKMQ (reference sequence). The CDR3 loop spans 13 amino acids. V dropped 0 bases and J dropped 7 bases, with 10 bases sitting between them. The CDR3 here is CASSLGRGREQYF. CDR3 nucleotides: TGTGCCAGCAGCTTAGGCAGGGGCAGAGAGCAGTACTTC.

This chain links TRBV19 with TRBJ1-4; perhaps TRBD1 as D (5 bases). V was shortened by 4 bases and J by 8 bases, with 11 bases between the two germline ends. Looked up from germline, CDR1 is LNHDA and CDR2 is SQIVND (reference sequence). The CDR3 has 13 amino acids. CDR3 amino acids: CASSTTGMEKLFF. CDR3 DNA sequence: TGTGCCAGTAGTACCACAGGAATGGAAAAACTGTTTTTT. The full variable domain, in which reference TRBV19 and TRBJ1-4 provide the parts outside the CDR3, is DGGITQSPKYLFRKEGQNVTLSCEQNLNHDAMYWYRQDPGQGLRLIYYSQIVNDFQKGDIAEGYSVSREKKESFPLTVTSAQKNPTAFYLCASSTTGMEKLFFGSGTQLSVL.

The chain links TRBV30 to TRBJ2-2; maybe TRBD2 (5 bases). Germline V gene lookup returns CDR1 GTSNPN and CDR2 SVGIG (reference sequence). Trimming stripped 4 bases from V and 7 bases from J, with 22 bases between. The CDR3 has 16 residues. CDR3 bases: TGTGCCTGGAAGTACAGTTCATCCAAGCGGAGCGGGGAGCTGTTTTTT. Residues: CAWKYSSSKRSGELFF.

This rearrangement joins TRBV4-1 to TRBJ2-5; 12 nucleotides match TRBD2. Germline CDR1 MGHRA, CDR2 YSYEKL. The junction had 9 bases not matched to a gene; V was cut back by 0 bases and J by 1 base. The CDR3 covers 19 residues. The chain's CDR3 is CASSQEGGGLAGRQETQYF. The CDR3 nucleotides read TGCGCCAGCAGCCAAGAGGGAGGGGGACTAGCGGGCCGCCAAGAGACCCAGTACTTC.

The chain uses TRBV6-5 and TRBJ2-7; D remains unclear. Trimming removed 6 bases at V and 5 bases at J, with 20 bases between. The CDR3 is 15 residues long. Germline CDR1 reads MNHEY; CDR2 reads SVGAGI. CDR3 loop: CASSPAVVVSHEQYF. The CDR3 DNA reads TGTGCCAGCAGCCCTGCCGTAGTAGTTTCCCACGAGCAGTACTTC.

V is TRBV5-6 and J is TRBJ2-1; 9 positions match TRBD2. Germline CDR1 SGHDT, CDR2 YYEEEE. Unmatched junction bases numbered 2, after V lost 0 bases and J lost 1 base. The CDR3 has 16 amino acids. The CDR3 loop is CASSLGSGGSYNEQFF. DNA of the CDR3: TGTGCCAGCAGCTTGGGGAGCGGGGGGTCCTACAATGAGCAGTTCTTC.

CDR3 amino acids: CASSVGGVRGTGELFF. The CDR3 bases are TGTGCCAGCAGCGTAGGGGGGGTGCGCGGCACCGGGGAGCTGTTTTTT. The chain is built from TRBV9 and TRBJ2-2; the D gene is possibly TRBD2 (6 bases). Trimming cost V 0 bases and J 4 bases, with 13 bases left between them. The germline V gene has CDR1 SGDLS and CDR2 YYNGEE. CDR3 size: 16 residues.

CDR3 residues: CASSPGQGRTEAFF. The CDR3 nucleotides are TGTGCCAGCAGCCCAGGACAGGGCAGGACTGAAGCTTTCTTT. J is TRBJ1-1 and V is TRBV5-4; 8 bases match TRBD1. This CDR3 has 14 amino acids. CDR1 is SGHNT, CDR2 YYREEE, per germline (reference sequence). The V segment lost 4 bases and the J segment 5 bases; nucleotides outside the gene matches: 7. The entire variable domain, with the rest obtained from reference TRBV5-4 and TRBJ1-1, is as follows: ETGVTQSPTHLIKTRGQQVTLRCSSQSGHNTVSWYQQALGQGPQFIFQYYREEENGRGNFPPRFSGLQFPNYSSELNVNALELDDSALYLCASSPGQGRTEAFFGQGTRLTVV.

The chain has TRBV7-7 and TRBJ2-3; TRBD2 might be the D (5 bases). V was clipped by 5 bases and J by 6 bases, with 15 bases between them. The CDR3 totals 14 residues. Germline V CDR1 and CDR2: SSHAT, FNYEAQ (reference sequence). The CDR3 spells CASSAGLLTDTQYF. CDR3 nucleotides: TGTGCCAGCAGCGCCGGACTCCTTACGGATACGCAGTATTTT.

This clone has a handful of counts. This chain connects TRBV7-6 to TRBJ1-1, with D maybe TRBD1 (6 bases). Germline CDR1 reads SGHVS; CDR2 reads FNYEAQ. V lost 4 bases to trimming and J lost 4 bases, with 13 bases between them. The CDR3 has 14 residues. CDR3 bases: TGTGCCAGCAGCTCGAACAGGGTCTCCACTGAAGCTTTCTTT. As protein: CASSSNRVSTEAFF.

This clone appeared a single time. The chain links TRBV4-1 to TRBJ1-2; 7 nucleotides align to TRBD1. V was pared by 0 bases and J by 6 bases, with 13 bases of the junction left unmatched. Germline CDR1 and CDR2: MGHRA and YSYEKL. The CDR3 length is 17 residues. The CDR3 DNA reads as TGCGCCAGCAGCCAAGACGCCGAGACAGGGTCATTAGATGGCTACACCTTC. Translation gives CASSQDAETGSLDGYTF.

V usage is TRBV4-2 and J usage is TRBJ2-1; tentative D call: TRBD1 (6 bases). CDR3 length: 13 amino acids. Germline values: CDR1 LGHNA, CDR2 YNFKEQ. Trimming removed 1 base at V and 10 bases at J, with 11 bases between. The chain's CDR3 is CASSQAIGTEQFF. The CDR3 region has the DNA TGTGCCAGCAGCCAAGCAATAGGGACAGAGCAGTTCTTC.

The chain recombines TRBV19 with TRBJ1-2, with TRBD1 identical over 7 bases. CDR1 is LNHDA and CDR2 is SQIVND in the germline V gene (reference sequence). V shed 6 bases and J 7 bases; nucleotides not matched to a gene: 8. This CDR3 is 13 amino acids long. The CDR3 loop is CASSPGGSGGYTF. CDR3 coding DNA: TGTGCCAGTAGCCCAGGGGGTTCGGGTGGCTACACCTTC.